The next 23 T cell receptor beta chains were all read from a single sample in a study of naive and memory T cell subsets. An equimolar mix of two oligonucleotides served as the beta constant-region primer for TRBC1 and TRBC2. Ligated cDNA was amplified by four rounds of PCR with nested alpha and beta constant-region primers and SP2. TCRdb re-called the UMI-ligation and nested PCR reads with MiXCR, one entry per CDR3 protein. Of 95,000 to 150,000 distinct CDR3 sequences listed, 36% are singletons. Sample: central memory CD4+ T cells from blood. Receptors were obtained from a human donor in good health.

This clonotype occurred a few times. The chain uses TRBV5-1 and TRBJ2-2; a possible D gene is TRBD2 (5 bases). The CDR3 contains 16 residues. Trimming left V 4 bases short and J 5 bases short, with 18 bases between. Germline CDR1 SGHRS, CDR2 YFSETQ. The CDR3: CASSPNGRTGTGELFF. Here the CDR3 DNA reads TGCGCCAGCAGCCCTAACGGAAGGACGGGGACCGGGGAGCTGTTTTTT.

In its sample, this clonotype was seen a few times. The chain joins TRBV7-2 to TRBJ2-5; D may be TRBD2 (5 bases). Germline CDR1 reads SGHTA; CDR2 reads FQGNSA. Trimming removed 3 bases from V and 7 bases from J, with 15 bases in between. This CDR3 is built from 14 residues. The CDR3 reads CASSLAHGVPTQYF. The CDR3 DNA sequence: TGTGCCAGCAGCTTGGCCCACGGGGTCCCGACCCAGTACTTC.

This rearrangement joins TRBV20-1 to TRBJ2-6, with 10 positions matching TRBD1. V was clipped by 0 bases and J by 0 bases; unmatched bases: 5. The CDR3 has 18 residues. In germline, CDR1 is DFQATT, CDR2 SNEGSKA (reference sequence). CDR3 sequence reads: CSARDAGTGVSGANVLTF. The DNA for the CDR3 is TGCAGTGCTAGAGATGCGGGGACAGGGGTCTCTGGGGCCAACGTCCTGACTTTC.

V and J are TRBV6-5 and TRBJ2-7; D not resolved. Germline loops: CDR1 MNHEY, CDR2 SVGAGI. CDR3 size: 11 residues. Trimming took 6 bases from V and 3 from J, leaving 6 bases between them. The CDR3 coding sequence is TGTGCCAGCAGGTCCGACTACGAGCAGTACTTC. As protein: CASRSDYEQYF.

The CDR3 spells CATERKDRVGEQYF. For the CDR3, the DNA is TGTGCCACCGAGAGGAAGGACAGGGTGGGCGAGCAGTACTTC. This chain uses TRBV24-1 with TRBJ2-7; 8 bases map to TRBD1. This CDR3 has 14 residues. Germline V gives CDR1 KGHDR, CDR2 SFDVKD. After removal of 9 bases from V and 6 bases from J, the junction contained 12 bases not matched to a gene.

As DNA, the CDR3 is TGTGCCACCAGCAGAGATAGGTCGGGGAATGAGCAGTTCTTC. This translates into CATSRDRSGNEQFF. The genes are TRBV15 and TRBJ2-1; maybe TRBD2 (5 bases). The length of the CDR3 is 14 residues. Germline V gene lookup returns CDR1 LNHNV and CDR2 YYDKDF (reference sequence). The V gene lost 0 bases and the J gene lost 7 bases, with 10 bases spanning the gap. Complete variable domain (other parts from reference TRBV15 and TRBJ2-1): DAMVIQNPRYQVTQFGKPVTLSCSQTLNHNVMYWYQQKSSQAPKLLFHYYDKDFNNEADTPDNFQSRRPNTSFCFLDIRSPGLGDTAMYLCATSRDRSGNEQFFGPGTRLTVL.

There are a few counts of this clonotype. The chain carries TRBV10-2 and TRBJ1-5, with a tentative D call TRBD1 (5 bases). Between the trimmed V and J ends, which lost 8 bases and 7 bases, there was a span of 15 bases. This CDR3 comprises 13 residues. Germline V gene lookup returns CDR1 WSHSY and CDR2 SAAADI. This CDR3 reads CASSQQGGQPQHF. For the CDR3, the DNA is TGCGCCAGCTCCCAGCAGGGAGGCCAGCCCCAGCATTTT.

This chain uses TRBV6-1 with TRBJ2-7; 9 bases line up with TRBD1. The CDR3 runs 15 residues. Per the germline V gene, CDR1 is MNHNS and CDR2 is SASEGT. Trimming cost V 4 bases and J 2 bases; bases outside gene matches: 6. The CDR3 loop reads CASSATGTGTYEQYF. DNA for the CDR3: TGTGCCAGCAGTGCAACCGGGACAGGGACCTACGAGCAGTACTTC.

In its sample, this clonotype was seen a few times. The DNA for the CDR3 is TGTGCCAACCCCGAGCGGCGTCCGGAGACCCAGTACTTC. Its translation is CANPERRPETQYF. V is TRBV27 and J is TRBJ2-5, with a tentative D call TRBD2 (5 bases). Per the germline V gene, CDR1 is MNHEY and CDR2 is SMNVEV (reference sequence). The CDR3 is 13 amino acids. V shed 10 bases and J shed 5 bases, with 17 bases lying between them.

This chain joins TRBV14 and TRBJ2-3, with D tentatively TRBD2 (6 bases). CDR1 SGHDN and CDR2 FVKESK come from the germline V gene. The CDR3 is 14 amino acids. Trimming cost V 4 bases and J 4 bases, with 12 bases left between them. The CDR3 protein is CASSPSGTSDTQYF. The DNA for the CDR3 is TGTGCCAGCAGCCCATCGGGGACTTCAGATACGCAGTATTTT.

The table lists this clonotype with a few counts. The DNA of the CDR3 is TGTGCCAGCAGCCAAGAAGGGCGGGGTTTAACAGATACGCAGTATTTT. It encodes CASSQEGRGLTDTQYF. The J gene is TRBJ2-3, the V gene TRBV4-2, with D possibly being TRBD2 (6 bases). Germline CDR1 reads LGHNA; CDR2 reads YNFKEQ. V dropped 0 bases and J dropped 3 bases, with 13 bases sitting between them. The length of the CDR3 is 16 residues.

The chain joins TRBV28 to TRBJ2-7; a possible D gene is TRBD2 (7 bases). This CDR3 has 19 residues. Germline values: CDR1 MDHEN, CDR2 SYDVKM. Between the trimmed V and J ends, which lost 4 bases and 2 bases, there was a span of 27 bases. DNA for the CDR3: TGTGCCAGCAGTTCCTCGGGGGCGGGAGCTGGAGGGGTTACCTACGAGCAGTACTTC. Its translation: CASSSSGAGAGGVTYEQYF.

This chain joins TRBV24-1 and TRBJ2-1, with 10 positions matching TRBD2. CDR1 is KGHDR, CDR2 SFDVKD, per germline. The V and J ends lost 4 bases and 7 bases, in that order; junction bases with no gene match: 9. This CDR3 has 16 amino acids. This CDR3 reads CATSDPVAGGENEQFF. CDR3 in DNA: TGTGCCACCAGTGACCCGGTAGCGGGAGGTGAGAATGAGCAGTTCTTC.

The genes are TRBV6-4 and TRBJ2-3; D remains unclear. V shed 2 bases and J shed 4 bases, with 10 bases lying between them. Germline assignment: CDR1 MRHNA and CDR2 SNTAGT. This CDR3 has 14 residues. The CDR3 DNA reads as TGTGCCAGCAGTGACGCCGGCAGACCAGATACGCAGTATTTT. Residues: CASSDAGRPDTQYF.

This rearrangement joins TRBV6-1 to TRBJ2-5; D remains ambiguous. This CDR3 has 11 amino acids. The germline CDR1 and CDR2 sequences are MNHNS and SASEGT. Trimming left V 4 bases short and J 6 bases short, with 6 bases between. CDR3 bases: TGTGCCAGCAGTGTTATTAAGACCCAGTACTTC. Translating gives CASSVIKTQYF.

This clonotype was counted a few times. The chain links TRBV7-6 to TRBJ2-2, with 9 bases identical to TRBD2. This CDR3 has 15 amino acids. Unmatched junction bases numbered 3, after V lost 5 bases and J lost 2 bases. Germline lookup yields CDR1 SGHVS and CDR2 FNYEAQ. The CDR3 here is CASSRSGSNTGELFF. The CDR3 coding sequence is TGTGCCAGCAGCCGTAGCGGGAGTAACACCGGGGAGCTGTTTTTT.

This clonotype has just a few counts. The chain couples TRBV12-3 or TRBV12-4 to TRBJ1-5; 9 nucleotides align to TRBD1. This CDR3 has 16 amino acids. J lost 2 bases, V lost 6 bases, and 8 bases had no gene match. As DNA, the CDR3 is TGTGCCAGCAGGGGCCCAGGGACAGGGCGCAATCAGCCCCAGCATTTT. Protein sequence: CASRGPGTGRNQPQHF.

This rearrangement joins TRBV30 to TRBJ2-3, with D uncertain. The CDR3 sequence is 14 residues long. Germline V gives CDR1 GTSNPN, CDR2 SVGIG (reference sequence). Trimming took off 1 base at V and 2 bases at J, with 10 bases between the two ends. The CDR3 DNA reads as TGTGCCTGGAGTGCGGACCGATACACAGATACGCAGTATTTT. This gives the protein CAWSADRYTDTQYF.

The chain carries TRBV28 and TRBJ2-5; TRBD1 aligns across 9 bases. V trimming: 7 bases; J trimming: 9 bases; junction bases outside the gene matches: 15. CDR3 length: 15 amino acids. Germline V lookup: CDR1 MDHEN, CDR2 SYDVKM. The CDR3 spells CASTNAGTGSMPQYF. The DNA of the CDR3 is TGTGCCAGCACGAATGCCGGGACAGGGTCTATGCCCCAGTACTTC.

This chain joins TRBV27 and TRBJ2-1; 7 bases agree with TRBD2. The CDR3 is made up of 14 amino acids. Germline V gene sequence: CDR1 MNHEY, CDR2 SMNVEV (reference sequence). With 3 bases clipped from V and 6 bases from J, the junction kept 5 bases outside the gene matches. CDR3 sequence reads: CASSFLADPNEQFF. In DNA form, the CDR3 reads TGTGCCAGCAGTTTCCTAGCGGACCCCAATGAGCAGTTCTTC.

This clonotype was detected only once. The chain combines TRBV14 with TRBJ2-4, with 10 bases fitting TRBD2. CDR1 is SGHDN and CDR2 is FVKESK in the germline V gene. The length of the CDR3 is 15 residues. The V and J ends lost 1 base and 15 bases, in that order; junction bases with no gene match: 12. CDR3 sequence (DNA): TGTGCCAGCAGCCAAGGGCTAGCGGGAGAAAGTGTATCGTACTTC. Its translation: CASSQGLAGESVSYF. Full variable domain (missing parts from reference TRBV14 and TRBJ2-4): EAGVTQFPSHSVIEKGQTVTLRCDPISGHDNLYWYRRVMGKEIKFLLHFVKESKQDESGMPNNRFLAERTGGTYSTLKVQPAELEDSGVYFCASSQGLAGESVSYFGAGTRLSVL.

The rearrangement links TRBV5-1 to TRBJ2-2; D may be TRBD1 or TRBD2 (7 bases each). Trimming stripped 2 bases from V and 2 bases from J, with 19 bases between. This CDR3 comprises 18 residues. Germline CDR1 reads SGHRS; CDR2 reads YFSETQ. The CDR3 loop is CASSFAQGGRSNTGELFF. DNA of the CDR3: TGCGCCAGCAGCTTTGCCCAGGGGGGGCGATCTAACACCGGGGAGCTGTTTTTT. Variable domain in full (rest from reference TRBV5-1 and TRBJ2-2): KAGVTQTPRYLIKTRGQQVTLSCSPISGHRSVSWYQQTPGQGLQFLFEYFSETQRNKGNFPGRFSGRQFSNSRSEMNVSTLELGDSALYLCASSFAQGGRSNTGELFFGEGSRLTVL.

This clonotype was counted only a few times. V usage is TRBV7-2 and J usage is TRBJ2-7, with 7 bases matching TRBD2. CDR1 is SGHTA and CDR2 is FQGNSA in the germline V gene. CDR3 length: 15 residues. V was pared by 6 bases and J by 0 bases, with 8 bases of the junction left unmatched. The CDR3 loop is CASSSGGTISYEQYF. DNA of the CDR3: TGTGCCAGCAGTTCCGGGGGGACTATCTCCTACGAGCAGTACTTC.